A selection of T cell receptor beta chains follows, all from one sample in a study of CD8 T cells in ankylosing spondylitis. TCRdb re-analysed the 5' RACE reads in MiXCR, keeping a single row per CDR3 protein. The sample lists some 270,000 distinct CDR3 sequences, approximately 20% seen once, with around 32% in the top ten. The sequenced material came from blood, either unsorted or a sorted T cell fraction (not recorded which). These receptors originate from a male donor with ankylosing spondylitis or in good health (not recorded which). Both conserved end residues are part of each CDR3. The D gene is left open where the match is weak. Not all rows give a size; the values are once, few, many and, for expanded clones, a class.

clone size	V gene	D gene	J gene	CDR3 protein	CDR3 DNA
many	TRBV5-5	.	TRBJ2-5	CASSFLGWGETQYF	TGTGCCAGCAGCTTCCTCGGTTGGGGAGAGACCCAGTACTTC
.	TRBV7-9	TRBD1	TRBJ2-5	CASSLAWTGEETQYF	TGTGCCAGCAGCTTAGCATGGACAGGGGAAGAGACCCAGTACTTC
few	TRBV10-3	.	TRBJ2-2	CAISLRDSNTGELFF	TGTGCCATCAGTTTACGGGACTCCAACACCGGGGAGCTGTTTTTT
few	TRBV27	.	TRBJ1-3	CASSSGSSGNTIYF	TGTGCCAGCAGTTCTGGAAGCTCTGGAAACACCATATATTTT
.	TRBV4-3	TRBD2	TRBJ2-1	CASSQLGGSGKIDNEQFF	TGCGCCAGCAGCCAATTAGGTGGTAGCGGGAAGATCGACAATGAGCAGTTCTTC
many	TRBV4-2	.	TRBJ2-1	CASSQAERNEQFF	TGTGCCAGCAGCCAAGCGGAGAGAAATGAGCAGTTCTTC
.	TRBV6-2/TRBV6-3	TRBD1	TRBJ2-5	CASSYSTMTGEETQYF	TGTGCCAGCAGTTACTCGACGATGACAGGGGAGGAGACCCAGTACTTC
.	TRBV7-3	.	TRBJ2-1	CASSSDPYNEQFF	TGTGCCAGCAGCTCCGACCCGTACAATGAGCAGTTCTTC
.	TRBV4-1	TRBD1	TRBJ2-1	CASSQEGQGANNEQFF	TGCGCCAGCAGCCAAGAGGGACAGGGGGCCAATAATGAGCAGTTCTTC
.	TRBV6-1	TRBD1	TRBJ1-5	CASSDQDRDWQPQHF	TGTGCCAGCAGTGATCAAGACAGGGACTGGCAGCCCCAGCATTTT
few	TRBV7-9	.	TRBJ2-7	CASSPPITYEQYF	TGTGCCAGCAGCCCCCCCATAACCTACGAGCAGTACTTC
.	TRBV20-1	TRBD1	TRBJ2-7	CSADPGQSYEQYF	TGCAGTGCCGACCCGGGACAGAGCTACGAGCAGTACTTC
few	TRBV9	TRBD2	TRBJ2-7	CASSEKTGGPFYEQYF	TGTGCCAGCAGTGAAAAAACGGGAGGACCATTCTACGAGCAGTACTTC
.	TRBV5-1	.	TRBJ2-7	CASSLDSPPYEQYF	TGCGCCAGCAGCTTGGACAGTCCCCCCTACGAGCAGTACTTC
.	TRBV12-3/TRBV12-4	.	TRBJ1-2	CASSRRGGEGYGYTF	TGTGCCAGCAGTCGCCGAGGGGGGGAGGGCTATGGCTACACCTTC
.	TRBV14	TRBD1	TRBJ2-7	CASSQLGQGADEQYF	TGTGCCAGCAGCCAGCTGGGACAGGGGGCCGACGAGCAGTACTTC
few	TRBV29-1	TRBD1	TRBJ1-2	CSVDKGADYGYTF	TGCAGCGTTGATAAGGGGGCGGACTATGGCTACACCTTC
many	TRBV29-1	.	TRBJ1-5	CSVGEYSNQPQHF	TGCAGCGTTGGAGAATATAGCAATCAGCCCCAGCATTTT
.	TRBV7-3	.	TRBJ1-1	CASSPPDTSSTEAFF	TGTGCCAGCAGCCCCCCCGACACGTCGTCCACTGAAGCTTTCTTT
.	TRBV2	.	TRBJ1-4	CASSRTTGPTNEKLFF	TGTGCCAGCAGTCGAACGACGGGACCAACTAATGAAAAACTGTTTTTT
.	TRBV20-1	TRBD1	TRBJ1-6	CSARERDRSSFSYNSPLHF	TGCAGTGCTAGAGAACGGGACAGGTCTTCCTTTAGCTATAATTCACCCCTCCACTTT
.	TRBV4-2	.	TRBJ2-7	CASSQGPSENYEQYF	TGTGCCAGCAGCCAAGGCCCTAGCGAGAATTACGAGCAGTACTTC
.	TRBV4-2	.	TRBJ2-7	CASSQDGGGTYEQYF	TGTGCCAGCAGCCAAGATGGGGGCGGGACCTACGAGCAGTACTTC
.	TRBV4-1	.	TRBJ1-1	CASSRSGDLMNTEAFF	TGCGCCAGCAGCCGGAGCGGGGACCTCATGAACACTGAAGCTTTCTTT
many	TRBV27	.	TRBJ2-3	CASSLTSSDTQYF	TGTGCCAGCAGTTTGACTAGTTCAGATACGCAGTATTTT
many	TRBV4-3	TRBD2	TRBJ2-2	CASSQDPSGSFTGELFF	TGCGCCAGCAGCCAAGACCCTAGCGGGAGTTTCACCGGGGAGCTGTTTTTT
many	TRBV9	TRBD2	TRBJ2-1	CASSVGPSGTSGRANEQFF	TGTGCCAGCAGCGTAGGTCCCTCCGGGACTAGCGGGAGGGCGAATGAGCAGTTCTTC
few	TRBV4-2	.	TRBJ2-7	CASSQDGFEQYF	TGTGCCAGCAGCCAAGACGGCTTCGAGCAGTACTTC
.	TRBV27	TRBD2	TRBJ2-3	CASSLHGRAADTQYF	TGTGCCAGCAGTTTGCACGGGAGGGCGGCAGATACGCAGTATTTT
few	TRBV24-1	.	TRBJ2-2	CATSDLTVTGELFF	TGTGCCACCAGTGATTTGACAGTCACCGGGGAGCTGTTTTTT
many	TRBV5-1	TRBD1	TRBJ2-7	CASSLEQGAYEQYF	TGCGCCAGCAGCTTGGAACAGGGGGCCTACGAGCAGTACTTC
.	TRBV7-2	TRBD1	TRBJ2-7	CASSTYGGTGESEQYF	TGTGCCAGCAGCACCTATGGGGGGACAGGGGAATCCGAGCAGTACTTC
many	TRBV6-1	TRBD2	TRBJ2-2	CASNRGGDTGELFF	TGTGCCAGCAATCGGGGAGGGGACACCGGGGAGCTGTTTTTT
.	TRBV12-3/TRBV12-4	.	TRBJ2-1	CASSLGTDNEQFF	TGTGCCAGCAGTTTAGGGACAGACAATGAGCAGTTCTTC
many	TRBV9	.	TRBJ1-2	CASSGLDGYTF	TGTGCCAGCAGCGGATTAGATGGCTACACCTTC
.	TRBV11-1	.	TRBJ2-1	CASSLAGLLDEQFF	TGTGCCAGCAGCTTAGCTGGTCTTCTCGATGAGCAGTTCTTC
.	TRBV27	.	TRBJ1-1	CASSLSAGKDTEAFF	TGTGCCAGCAGTTTATCGGCAGGTAAAGACACTGAAGCTTTCTTT
many	TRBV29-1	TRBD1	TRBJ2-1	CSGQGPLSNEQFF	TGCAGCGGACAGGGCCCCTTGAGTAATGAGCAGTTCTTC
.	TRBV7-6	.	TRBJ2-7	CASSPAVGTESYEQYF	TGTGCCAGCAGCCCAGCGGTCGGGACGGAGTCCTACGAGCAGTACTTC
many	TRBV2	.	TRBJ2-5	CASKGRWSTETQYF	TGTGCCAGCAAGGGAAGATGGAGTACGGAGACCCAGTACTTC
few	TRBV27	TRBD2	TRBJ2-7	CASSFEAGGNEQYF	TGTGCCAGCAGTTTCGAAGCGGGAGGCAACGAGCAGTACTTC
many	TRBV18	TRBD2	TRBJ2-5	CASSGEAGLAAQETQYF	TGTGCCAGCTCAGGGGAGGCTGGACTAGCGGCTCAAGAGACCCAGTACTTC
many	TRBV29-1	.	TRBJ2-2	CSVGPLAQGELFF	TGCAGCGTGGGACCACTTGCCCAAGGGGAGCTGTTTTTT
many	TRBV27	.	TRBJ1-5	CASSFATNQPQHF	TGTGCCAGCAGTTTCGCTACCAATCAGCCCCAGCATTTT
few	TRBV6-1	TRBD2	TRBJ2-7	CASRSGSGSFYEQYF	TGTGCCAGCAGATCGGGTAGCGGGAGCTTCTACGAGCAGTACTTC
many	TRBV20-1	.	TRBJ2-1	CSARDHGLVFNEQFF	TGCAGTGCTAGAGATCACGGCCTAGTCTTTAATGAGCAGTTCTTC